This T cell receptor beta chain was recorded in a study of radiotherapy plus CTLA-4 blockade in lung cancer. Sequenced by immunoSEQ multiplex PCR; TCRdb stores in-frame clones only, minus some. The top ten hold about 8.9% of the sample, which has roughly 59,000 clones, 72% seen once. The V and J ends lost 0 bases and 2 bases respectively, with 13 bases between them. This CDR3 contains 16 residues. Germline V lookup: CDR1 PRHDT, CDR2 FYEKMQ (reference sequence). The TCR was taken from a human donor with non-small cell lung cancer whose response to radiotherapy plus ipilimumab could not be evaluated. The chain uses TRBV13 and TRBJ1-2, with a weak D call TRBD1 (6 bases). This specimen was peripheral blood, taken from a patient treated with radiotherapy plus ipilimumab. For the CDR3, the DNA is TGTGCCAGCAGCTTAGGCCTCGGCAGGGGAAACTATGGCTACACCTTC. Its protein is CASSLGLGRGNYGYTF.